Included here is one T cell receptor beta chain sequence, with context. What it binds is not known. The sample originates from a study of shared clonotypes between healthy human individuals. Across the study: Every donor yielded three CD4 naive, three CD4 memory, two CD8 naive and one CD8 memory plate.

Both CD45RO+ cells and CCR7-negative CD45RA+ TemRA cells were combined to make up CD8 memory. This CDR3 spans 14 amino acids. V shed 4 bases, J shed 4 bases, and the junction held 3 bases outside the gene matches. CDR1 and CDR2 (germline): LGHNT, FRNRAP. Researchers divided each subset's genomic DNA evenly across several immunoSEQ plates. TCRdb's copy holds only in-frame clones and misses some; the assay was immunoSEQ multiplex PCR. The sample lists approximately 400,000 clones; around 96% were seen once. Points from the study as a whole: Shared clonotypes across all four donors exceeded non-shared ones in generation probability.

This sequence joins TRBV12-5 and TRBJ1-4; 7 bases align to TRBD1. Sequencing was carried out using memory CD8+ T cells sorted from blood. Subset of the sample: CD45RO+ cells pooled with CCR7-negative TemRA cells. The clonotype originates from a man aged 25 to 45 in good health. The CDR3 DNA reads as TGTGCTAGTGGTTCCGGACAGGATAATGAAAAACTGTTTTTT. Translated, it gives CASGSGQDNEKLFF.